These 13 T cell receptor beta chains originate from one sample sequenced in a study of blood T cells in healthy people across ages. The use of a sample-barcoded 5' primer and a J-beta primer mix characterized a second PCR of about 7 to 12 cycles. In TCRdb, the 5' RACE reads were re-called with MiXCR into one record per CDR3 protein. This table has fewer than 1.5 million distinct CDR3 sequences, 42% appearing once. The sequenced material came from blood. The receptors stem from a woman younger than 30 in good health.

A single count supports this clonotype. The gene calls are TRBV7-9 and TRBJ2-7, with D uncertain. Germline V gene lookup returns CDR1 SEHNR and CDR2 FQNEAQ (reference sequence). Trimming removed 6 bases at V and 8 bases at J, with 20 bases between. CDR3 size: 14 residues. CDR3 amino acids: CASSSDLWQDQQYF. The CDR3 bases are TGTGCCAGCAGTTCAGACCTATGGCAGGACCAGCAGTACTTC.

This clonotype was found a few times. This rearrangement joins TRBV25-1 to TRBJ2-3; D possibly corresponds to TRBD1 (6 bases). CDR1 is MGHDK, CDR2 SYGVNS, per germline. This CDR3 spans 18 amino acids. V lost 5 bases, J lost 0 bases, and 21 bases lay in between. CDR3 nucleotide sequence: TGTGCCAGCAGTCCAACGAGGACAGATAGTTCTAGCACAGATACGCAGTATTTT. This encodes CASSPTRTDSSSTDTQYF.

The rearrangement joins TRBV30 to TRBJ2-3, with a possible D match to TRBD2 (5 bases). Germline CDR1 is GTSNPN and CDR2 is SVGIG (reference sequence). The CDR3 is 12 residues long. The V end lost 2 bases, the J end lost 4 bases, and 7 bases lay between the germline ends. Here the CDR3 DNA reads TGTGCCTGGAGTCCCGGGGCAGATACGCAGTATTTT. Its protein is CAWSPGADTQYF.

The table lists this clonotype with a count of one. J is TRBJ1-2 and V is TRBV6-1; 11 positions match TRBD1. Germline V gene sequence: CDR1 MNHNS, CDR2 SASEGT. V was clipped by 11 bases and J by 3 bases; unmatched bases: 2. The CDR3 has 12 residues. Written as DNA, the CDR3 is TGTGCCGCGGGACAGGGGGACTATGGCTACACCTTC. Protein sequence: CAAGQGDYGYTF.

The CDR3 spells CASSLAPGTKDGYTF. Written as DNA, the CDR3 is TGCGCCAGCAGCTTGGCACCGGGGACTAAGGATGGCTACACCTTC. This rearrangement joins TRBV5-1 to TRBJ1-2, with D possibly TRBD1 on 5 matching bases. Germline assignment: CDR1 SGHRS and CDR2 YFSETQ. Deletions cut 0 bases from V and 6 bases from J, with 15 bases between. The CDR3 extends over 15 amino acids.

DNA of the CDR3: TGTGCCAGCAGTGGAGGGGGGGAGAGGGGGTACGAGCAGTACTTC. It translates to CASSGGGERGYEQYF. V is TRBV6-6 and J is TRBJ2-7, with TRBD2 as a possible D gene (7 bases). Germline loops: CDR1 MNHNY, CDR2 SVGAGI (reference sequence). Trimming stripped 5 bases from V and 4 bases from J, with 18 bases between. The CDR3 totals 15 residues.

The V call is TRBV15, the J call TRBJ1-5, with a tentative D call TRBD1 (6 bases). CDR3 length equals 16 residues. The germline CDR1 and CDR2 sequences are LNHNV and YYDKDF (reference sequence). The germline V and J ends were trimmed by 5 bases and 0 bases, with 14 bases remaining between them. The CDR3 DNA sequence: TGTGCCACCAGCGGTCGGACAGCTTATAGCAATCAGCCCCAGCATTTT. Translated, it gives CATSGRTAYSNQPQHF. Combining the CDR3 with reference TRBV15 and TRBJ1-5 gives the whole variable domain DAMVIQNPRYQVTQFGKPVTLSCSQTLNHNVMYWYQQKSSQAPKLLFHYYDKDFNNEADTPDNFQSRRPNTSFCFLDIRSPGLGDTAMYLCATSGRTAYSNQPQHFGDGTRLSIL.

This CDR3 is CASSLVWDYSNQPQHF. Here the CDR3 DNA reads TGTGCCAGCAGTTTAGTGTGGGATTATAGCAATCAGCCCCAGCATTTT. V gene TRBV27 combines with J gene TRBJ1-5; D remains unclear. Germline lookup yields CDR1 MNHEY and CDR2 SMNVEV (reference sequence). V was cut by 2 bases and J by 0 bases, with 11 bases left in between. The CDR3 covers 16 residues.

V usage is TRBV27 and J usage is TRBJ1-6; a weak D match, TRBD1 (6 bases). This CDR3 is built from 14 residues. Trimming took off 3 bases at V and 5 bases at J, with 8 bases between the two ends. Germline assignment: CDR1 MNHEY and CDR2 SMNVEV (reference sequence). This chain's CDR3 is CASSFGQNNSPLHF. In nucleotides, the CDR3 is TGTGCCAGCAGTTTCGGACAGAATAATTCACCCCTCCACTTT.

V gene TRBV20-1 combines with J gene TRBJ2-7, with D maybe TRBD2 (6 bases). Matching the DNA end better, TRBJ2-5 makes the J call doubtful. CDR1 and CDR2 from the germline V gene are DFQATT and SNEGSKA (reference sequence). The CDR3 is 15 amino acids. The CDR3 region is CSAIGWRGLEETQYF. The CDR3 DNA sequence: TGCAGTGCTATCGGATGGCGGGGCCTTGAGGAGACCCAGTACTTC.

This clonotype was seen a single time. The genes are TRBV5-1 and TRBJ2-1, with 7 bases that match TRBD2. The CDR3 spans 19 residues. CDR1 and CDR2 from the germline V gene are SGHRS and YFSETQ. The ends lost 3 bases at V and 2 bases at J; junction bases unmatched: 17. The CDR3 loop is CASSSPGTMAAGTYNEQFF. The CDR3 nucleotides are TGCGCCAGCAGCTCGCCGGGGACTATGGCTGCGGGCACCTACAATGAGCAGTTCTTC. Complete variable domain (other parts from reference TRBV5-1 and TRBJ2-1): KAGVTQTPRYLIKTRGQQVTLSCSPISGHRSVSWYQQTPGQGLQFLFEYFSETQRNKGNFPGRFSGRQFSNSRSEMNVSTLELGDSALYLCASSSPGTMAAGTYNEQFFGPGTRLTVL.

The chain combines TRBV4-1 with TRBJ2-5; D gene ambiguous. This CDR3 is 13 amino acids long. Looked up from germline, CDR1 is MGHRA and CDR2 is YSYEKL. With 4 bases removed from V and 5 bases from J, the gap between germline ends came to 11 bases. CDR3 protein: CASSPLVAETQYF. CDR3 DNA sequence: TGCGCCAGCAGCCCCCTGGTCGCCGAGACCCAGTACTTC.

J is TRBJ2-1 and V is TRBV12-3 or TRBV12-4; D is uncertain. Trimming pared 3 bases from V and 4 bases from J, leaving 10 bases between. CDR3 size: 14 residues. For the CDR3, the DNA is TGTGCCAGCAGTTTCCAAGTGGGATACAATGAGCAGTTCTTC. Protein sequence: CASSFQVGYNEQFF.